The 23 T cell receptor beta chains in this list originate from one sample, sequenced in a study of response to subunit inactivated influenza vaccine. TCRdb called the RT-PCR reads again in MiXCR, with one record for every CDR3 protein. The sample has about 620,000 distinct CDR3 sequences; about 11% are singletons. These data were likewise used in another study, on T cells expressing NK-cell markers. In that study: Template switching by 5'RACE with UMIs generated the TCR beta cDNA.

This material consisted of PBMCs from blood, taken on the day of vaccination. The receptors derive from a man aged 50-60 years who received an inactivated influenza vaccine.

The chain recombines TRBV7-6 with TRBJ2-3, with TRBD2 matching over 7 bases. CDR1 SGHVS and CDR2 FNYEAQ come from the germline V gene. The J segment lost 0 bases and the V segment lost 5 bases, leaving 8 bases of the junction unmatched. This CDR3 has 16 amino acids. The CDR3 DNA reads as TGTGCCAGCAGCCTTCTAGCGGCCTCTAGCACAGATACGCAGTATTTT. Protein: CASSLLAASSTDTQYF.

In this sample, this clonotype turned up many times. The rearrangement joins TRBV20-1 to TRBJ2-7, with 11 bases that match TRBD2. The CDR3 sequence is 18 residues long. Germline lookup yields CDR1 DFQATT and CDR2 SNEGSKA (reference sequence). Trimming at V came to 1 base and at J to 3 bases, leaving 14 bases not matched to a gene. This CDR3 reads CSARGRLAGRVQRYEQYF. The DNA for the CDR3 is TGCAGTGCTAGAGGGCGACTAGCGGGGCGAGTTCAGCGCTACGAGCAGTACTTC.

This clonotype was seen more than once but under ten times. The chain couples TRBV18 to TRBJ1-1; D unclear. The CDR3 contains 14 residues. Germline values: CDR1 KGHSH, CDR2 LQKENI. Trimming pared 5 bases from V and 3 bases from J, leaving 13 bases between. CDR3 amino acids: CASSAIFSDTEAFF. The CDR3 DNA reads TGTGCCAGCTCAGCCATCTTCTCGGACACTGAAGCTTTCTTT.

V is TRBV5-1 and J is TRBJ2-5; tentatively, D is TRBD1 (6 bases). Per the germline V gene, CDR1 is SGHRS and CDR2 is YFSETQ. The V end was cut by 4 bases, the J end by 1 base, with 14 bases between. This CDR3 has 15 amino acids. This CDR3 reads CASSRTDNSQETQYF. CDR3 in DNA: TGCGCCAGCAGCCGGACAGATAACAGCCAAGAGACCCAGTACTTC.

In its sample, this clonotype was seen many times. The CDR3 DNA reads TGTGCCAGCAGTGAGGACAGTGGGGAGACCCAGTACTTC. Translated: CASSEDSGETQYF. The rearrangement links TRBV2 to TRBJ2-5; the D gene is possibly TRBD1 (6 bases). The V end was cut by 3 bases, the J end by 5 bases, with 10 bases between. The CDR3 consists of 13 residues. Germline-derived CDR1 and CDR2 are SNHLY and FYNNEI. Drawing the rest from reference TRBV2 and TRBJ2-5, the complete variable domain is EPEVTQTPSHQVTQMGQEVILRCVPISNHLYFYWYRQILGQKVEFLVSFYNNEISEKSEIFDDQFSVERPDGSNFTLKIRSTKLEDSAMYFCASSEDSGETQYFGPGTRLLVL.

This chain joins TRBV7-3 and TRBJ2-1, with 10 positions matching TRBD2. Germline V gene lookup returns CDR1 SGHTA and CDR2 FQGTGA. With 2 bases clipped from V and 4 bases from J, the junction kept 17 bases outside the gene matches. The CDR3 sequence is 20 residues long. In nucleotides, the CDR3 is TGTGCCAGCAGCTTATACGCCCGTCAAAGGGCTAGCGGGAGTTACAATGAGCAGTTCTTC. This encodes CASSLYARQRASGSYNEQFF.

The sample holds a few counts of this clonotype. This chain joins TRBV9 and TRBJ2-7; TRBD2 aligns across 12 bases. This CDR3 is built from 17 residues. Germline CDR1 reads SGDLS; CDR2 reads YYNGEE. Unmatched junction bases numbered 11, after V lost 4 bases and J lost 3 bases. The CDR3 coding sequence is TGTGCCAGCAGCCCAAGGAGGGCTAGCGGGAGGGACTACGAGCAGTACTTC. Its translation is CASSPRRASGRDYEQYF.

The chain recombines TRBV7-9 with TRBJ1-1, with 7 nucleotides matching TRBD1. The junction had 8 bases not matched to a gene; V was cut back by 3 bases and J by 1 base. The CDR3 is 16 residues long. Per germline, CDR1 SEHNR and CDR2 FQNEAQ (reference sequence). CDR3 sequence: CASSFGAQGKNTEAFF. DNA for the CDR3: TGTGCCAGCAGCTTTGGAGCACAGGGGAAGAACACTGAAGCTTTCTTT.

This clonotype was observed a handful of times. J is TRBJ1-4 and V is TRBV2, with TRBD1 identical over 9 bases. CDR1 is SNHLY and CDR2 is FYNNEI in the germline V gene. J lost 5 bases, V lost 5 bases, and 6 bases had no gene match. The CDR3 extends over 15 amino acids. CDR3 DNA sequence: TGTGCCAGCAGTCCCATCGGGACAGGGAATGAAAAACTGTTTTTT. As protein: CASSPIGTGNEKLFF.

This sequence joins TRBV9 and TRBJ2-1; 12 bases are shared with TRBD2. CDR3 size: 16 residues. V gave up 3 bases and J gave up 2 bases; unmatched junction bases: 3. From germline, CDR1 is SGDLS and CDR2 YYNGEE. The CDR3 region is CASSAPSGRAYNEQFF. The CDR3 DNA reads TGTGCCAGCAGCGCACCTAGCGGGAGGGCCTACAATGAGCAGTTCTTC.

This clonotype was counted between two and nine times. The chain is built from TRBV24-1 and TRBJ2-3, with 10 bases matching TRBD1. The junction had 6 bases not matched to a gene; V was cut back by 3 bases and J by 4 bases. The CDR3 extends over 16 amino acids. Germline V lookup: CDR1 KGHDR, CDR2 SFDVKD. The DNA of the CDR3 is TGTGCCACCAGTGATCAGACAGGGGGCCCGGCAGATACGCAGTATTTT. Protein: CATSDQTGGPADTQYF.

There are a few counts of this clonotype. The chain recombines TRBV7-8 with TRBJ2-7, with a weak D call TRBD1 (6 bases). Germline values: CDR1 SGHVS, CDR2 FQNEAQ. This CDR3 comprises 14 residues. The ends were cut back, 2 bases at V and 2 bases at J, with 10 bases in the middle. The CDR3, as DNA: TGTGCCAGCAGCTTATGGCAGGGGACCTACGAGCAGTACTTC. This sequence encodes CASSLWQGTYEQYF.

CDR3 in amino acids: CAINGKGEQFF. The CDR3 coding sequence is TGTGCCATCAACGGAAAGGGTGAGCAGTTCTTC. The chain employs TRBV10-3 and TRBJ2-1; D ambiguous. The CDR3 is 11 residues long. CDR1 is ENHRY, CDR2 SYGVKD, per germline. With 7 bases removed from V and 9 bases from J, the gap between germline ends came to 10 bases.

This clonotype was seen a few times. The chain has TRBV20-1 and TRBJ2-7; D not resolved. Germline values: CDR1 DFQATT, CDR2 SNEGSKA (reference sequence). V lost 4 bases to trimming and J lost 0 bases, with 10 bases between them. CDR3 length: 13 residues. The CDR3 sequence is CSAKTESSYEQYF. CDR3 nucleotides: TGCAGTGCTAAAACAGAGTCCTCCTACGAGCAGTACTTC.

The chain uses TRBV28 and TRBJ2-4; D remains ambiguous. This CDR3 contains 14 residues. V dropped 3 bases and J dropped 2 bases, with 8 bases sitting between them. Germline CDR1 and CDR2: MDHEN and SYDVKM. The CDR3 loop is CASSLVQSKNIQYF. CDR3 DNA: TGTGCCAGCAGTTTGGTACAGTCCAAAAACATTCAGTACTTC.

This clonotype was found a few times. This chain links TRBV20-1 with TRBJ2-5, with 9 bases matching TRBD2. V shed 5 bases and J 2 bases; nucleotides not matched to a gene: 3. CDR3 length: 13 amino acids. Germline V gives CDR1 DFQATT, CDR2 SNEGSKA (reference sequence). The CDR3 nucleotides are TGCAGTGCTTCCAGCGGGGGGCAAGAGACCCAGTACTTC. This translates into CSASSGGQETQYF.

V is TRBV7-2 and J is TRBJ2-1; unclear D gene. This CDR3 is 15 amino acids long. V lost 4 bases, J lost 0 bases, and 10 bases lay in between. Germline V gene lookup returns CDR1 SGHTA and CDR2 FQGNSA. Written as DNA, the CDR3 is TGTGCCAGCAGCTACTTTAGTACCTCCTACAATGAGCAGTTCTTC. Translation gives CASSYFSTSYNEQFF. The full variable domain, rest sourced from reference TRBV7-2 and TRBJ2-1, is GAGVSQSPSNKVTEKGKDVELRCDPISGHTALYWYRQSLGQGLEFLIYFQGNSAPDKSGLPSDRFSAERTGGSVSTLTIQRTQQEDSAVYLCASSYFSTSYNEQFFGPGTRLTVL.

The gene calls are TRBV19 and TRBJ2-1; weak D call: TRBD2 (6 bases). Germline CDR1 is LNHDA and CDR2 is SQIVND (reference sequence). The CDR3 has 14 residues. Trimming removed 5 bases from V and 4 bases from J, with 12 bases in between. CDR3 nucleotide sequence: TGTGCCAGTAGTCCCCTAGCGCAGTACAATGAGCAGTTCTTC. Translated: CASSPLAQYNEQFF.

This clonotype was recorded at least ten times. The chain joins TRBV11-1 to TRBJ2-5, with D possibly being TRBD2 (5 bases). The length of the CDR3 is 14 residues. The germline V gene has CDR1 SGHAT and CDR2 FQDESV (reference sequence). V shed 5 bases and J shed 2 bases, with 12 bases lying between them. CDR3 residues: CASSPFRGQETQYF. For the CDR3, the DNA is TGTGCCAGCAGCCCCTTTCGGGGTCAAGAGACCCAGTACTTC.

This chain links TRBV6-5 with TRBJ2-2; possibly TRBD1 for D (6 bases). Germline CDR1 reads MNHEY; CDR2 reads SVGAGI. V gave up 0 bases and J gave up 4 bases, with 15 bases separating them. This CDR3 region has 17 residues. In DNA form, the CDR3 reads TGTGCCAGCAGTTACTCGGGGGCAGCTTCAGCCACCGGGGAGCTGTTTTTT. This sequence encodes CASSYSGAASATGELFF.

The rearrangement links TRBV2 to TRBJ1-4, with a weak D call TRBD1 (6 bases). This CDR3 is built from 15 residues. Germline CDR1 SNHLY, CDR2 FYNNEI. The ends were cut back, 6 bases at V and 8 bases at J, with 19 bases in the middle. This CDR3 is CASSLQGTRSEKLFF. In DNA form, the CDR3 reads TGTGCCAGCAGCCTTCAGGGGACGCGGAGCGAAAAACTGTTTTTT.

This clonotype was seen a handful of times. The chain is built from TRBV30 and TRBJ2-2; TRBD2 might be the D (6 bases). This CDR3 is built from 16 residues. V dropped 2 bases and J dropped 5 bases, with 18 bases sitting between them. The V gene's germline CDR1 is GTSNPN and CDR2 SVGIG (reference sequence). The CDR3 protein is CAWSQGLSHPTGELFF. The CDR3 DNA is TGTGCCTGGAGTCAGGGACTCTCCCACCCGACCGGGGAGCTGTTTTTT.

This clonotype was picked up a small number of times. In DNA form, the CDR3 reads TGTGCCAGCAGCCGCGACAGGGGCCAGGTGAATGGCTACACCTTC. Its translation is CASSRDRGQVNGYTF. This chain uses TRBV11-2 with TRBJ1-2; 8 bases line up with TRBD1. In germline, CDR1 is SGHAT, CDR2 FQNNGV. This CDR3 has 15 amino acids. The V gene end was trimmed by 5 bases and the J gene end by 6 bases; junction bases not matched to a gene: 11.